This TCR beta chain is drawn from a study of post-analysis software for immune sequencing data. Study results and limitations: Higher frequency in patients than in controls was seen for roughly 5 TRBV segments, with TRBV5-6, TRBV5-1 and TRBV20-1 among them.

About this clonotype itself: Its antigen is as yet unknown.

Unique molecular identifiers were carried by the TCR beta cDNA libraries. TCRdb re-analysed the PCR reads in MiXCR, keeping a single row per CDR3 protein. The sample has some 690,000 distinct CDR3 sequences; approximately 60% are singletons. Per germline, CDR1 MNHEY and CDR2 SVGAGI. Trimming pared 6 bases from V and 0 bases from J, leaving 11 bases between. The CDR3 has 14 residues. The sample consisted of blood. This sequence originates from a girl aged 2 to 10 with multiple sclerosis. The rearrangement joins TRBV6-5 to TRBJ2-5; D possibly corresponds to TRBD2 (6 bases). The CDR3 loop is CASRTSSDQETQYF. The CDR3 coding sequence is TGTGCCAGCAGGACATCTAGCGACCAAGAGACCCAGTACTTC.